This T cell receptor beta chain was observed in a study of OX40 agonist ivuxolimab in advanced cancers. Study-wide context: Ivuxolimab was an agonistic, fully human IgG2 monoclonal antibody directed against OX40 (CD134), a costimulatory receptor. Intravenous ivuxolimab was administered to patients every 2 weeks at six dose levels: 0.01, 0.1, 0.3, 1.5, 3 and 10 mg/kg. Of the roughly 52 dose-escalation patients, hepatocellular carcinoma was present in approximately 20, melanoma in approximately 15, renal cell carcinoma in 9 and head and neck cancer in 9. The dose-escalation cohort was around 84% male with a mean age of about 58 years, ranging from roughly 23 to 79. Patients were allowed to have had prior anti-PD-1, anti-PD-L1 or anti-CTLA-4 therapy, and approximately 40% of the dose-escalation patients had been treated with checkpoint inhibitors. Partial responses occurred in three dose-escalation patients: two with cutaneous melanoma and one with hepatocellular carcinoma. The purpose of peripheral TCRbeta sequencing was to test whether ivuxolimab changed TCR sequence diversity and led to clonal T-cell expansion. The paper reports the monotherapy dose-escalation portion (N of about 54 patients) of the phase I ivuxolimab trial. Summary of the overall study and its limitations: At doses of 0.1 to 3.0 mg/kg, clonal expansion of both CD4+ and CD8+ blood T cells was observed from baseline to week 6. The antigen specificity of the clonally expanded peripheral T cells was not determined. Partial responders in the 0.1-3.0 mg/kg groups had among the lowest normalized peripheral clonal expansion, especially among CD8+ T cells. Low levels of normalized T-cell clonal expansion were also seen in some patients who did not respond. After ivuxolimab, expanded clones were on average more numerous among CD8+ T cells than among CD4+ T cells.

Remarks on this clone: Its antigen remains unidentified. No base quality information exists; no much larger clone differs at one position.

Genomic DNA was isolated from the sorted cells so that the TCRbeta CDR3 region could be sequenced. TCRbeta CDR3 regions were sequenced using the immunoSEQ Assay. In TCRdb, the immuneACCESS table is reduced to in-frame sequences with V and J assigned. These tables do not hold every clone; where another copy was compared, an unresolved V gene accounts for under half, and the others remain unexplained. For this sample there are 95,000 or so clones; around 92% appear just once. 0.51% of the sample is held by the ten biggest clonotypes. The trial excluded patients who had a history of autoimmune disease or who were on systemic immunosuppression. Peripheral blood for TCR sequencing was collected from all dose cohorts at baseline, on cycle 4 day 1, and on cycle 7 day 1. Samples were obtained from an open-label, multicenter, first-in-human phase I dose-escalation trial of ivuxolimab. The trial enrolled adults with locally advanced or metastatic head and neck squamous cell, hepatocellular, melanoma or renal cell carcinoma. CD4+ and CD8+ T cells were sorted separately from peripheral blood before TCR sequencing.

CDR3 length: 15 amino acids, cysteine to phenylalanine. The entry retains the CDR3 DNA only, 45 bases that are in frame from base 1. V has 3 bases trimmed and J has 6 bases trimmed; junction bases matching no gene number 10. Looking up the germline V gene (reference sequence) yields CDR1 GTSNPN and CDR2 SVGIG. The rearrangement joined TRBV30 to TRBJ1-4; TRBD1 matches 7 bases in the middle. The receptor was derived from an adult with an advanced solid tumor such as melanoma, head and neck, liver or kidney cancer. Sequenced here: CD4+ or CD8+ T cells sorted from blood, sampled in a trial of the OX40 agonist ivuxolimab. CDR3 loop: CAWRTQGTGDEKLFF. The DNA is TGTGCCTGGAGGACACAGGGGACGGGGGATGAAAAACTGTTTTTT.